Sequencing of this TCR beta chain was carried out in a study of CD8 T cells in ankylosing spondylitis. This clonotype was recorded a few times. Its antigen remains unknown. With 3 bases clipped from V and 5 bases from J, the junction kept 7 bases outside the gene matches. The CDR3 has 14 residues. Germline-derived CDR1 and CDR2 are SGHRS and YFSETQ. TCRdb fed the 5' RACE reads into MiXCR, producing one record per CDR3 protein. This sample has 750,000 to 850,000 distinct CDR3 sequences, with over 9.5% found just once. Whole-study results and caveats: Within ankylosing spondylitis blood, a TCR beta motif made up of fewer than ten highly homologous variants appeared to be characteristic. Several of the motif variants were reported before in synovial fluid and blood from reactive arthritis.

The sequenced sample was blood, either unsorted or a sorted T cell fraction (not recorded which). The rearrangement uses TRBV5-1 and TRBJ1-1, with 7 nucleotides matching TRBD1. The receptor was isolated from a male donor with ankylosing spondylitis. The CDR3 here is CASSSGTEMTEAFF. CDR3 DNA sequence: TGCGCCAGCAGCTCCGGGACAGAGATGACTGAAGCTTTCTTT.